This is a list of T cell receptor beta chains from one sample in a study of OX40 agonist ivuxolimab in advanced cancers. Method: immunoSEQ multiplex PCR; TCRdb's copy keeps in-frame clones and lacks some. The data show some 100,000 clones, with 89% seen just once and approximately 0.16% held by the top ten. The specimen comprised CD4+ or CD8+ T cells sorted from blood, sampled in a trial of the OX40 agonist ivuxolimab. Receptor source: an adult with an advanced solid tumor such as melanoma, head and neck, liver or kidney cancer. CDR3s include the opening cysteine and the closing phenylalanine or tryptophan. The D gene is left open where the match is weak. A row's size may be missing; if present it is once, few, many or a size class.

>-|TRBV25-1|-|TRBJ2-1
CASSESRLGLANEQFF
TGTGCCAGCAGTGAATCACGCCTGGGCTTGGCCAATGAGCAGTTCTTC
>-|TRBV7-8|-|TRBJ1-1
CASSLKGGNTEAFF
TGTGCCAGCAGCTTAAAGGGGGGGAACACTGAAGCTTTCTTT
>-|TRBV6-1|-|TRBJ1-1
CASSVSYTEAFF
TGTGCCAGCAGTGTTTCTTACACTGAAGCTTTCTTT
>-|TRBV7-9|TRBD2|TRBJ2-2
CASSQTSGNFYGTGELFF
TGTGCCAGCAGCCAAACTAGCGGGAACTTTTATGGCACCGGGGAGCTGTTTTTT
>once|TRBV5-1|-|TRBJ2-2
CASSLGAGELFF
TGCGCCAGCAGCTTAGGCGCCGGGGAGCTGTTTTTT
>-|TRBV6-1|-|TRBJ1-2
CASAIADSNYGYTF
TGTGCCAGCGCAATCGCCGACAGTAACTATGGCTACACCTTC
>-|TRBV5-1|TRBD2|TRBJ2-7
CASSFSGTRTYEQYF
TGCGCCAGCAGCTTTAGCGGGACCCGTACCTACGAGCAGTACTTC
>-|TRBV5-1|-|TRBJ1-4
CASSVLGATNEKLFF
TGCGCCAGCAGCGTCCTCGGGGCAACTAATGAAAAACTGTTTTTT
>-|TRBV5-4|TRBD1|TRBJ2-1
CASSDNTQGGAYNEQFF
TGTGCCAGCAGCGATAACACACAGGGGGGCGCCTACAATGAGCAGTTCTTC
>-|TRBV4-1|-|TRBJ1-2
CASSHRVEGYYTF
TGCGCCAGCAGCCATCGAGTTGAAGGTTACTACACCTTC
>-|TRBV6-5|TRBD2|TRBJ2-1
CASSYSITGTRKFF
TGTGCCAGCAGTTACTCGATCACCGGGACTAGAAAGTTCTTC
>-|TRBV6-1|-|TRBJ2-5
CASSGWYQETQYF
TGTGCCAGCAGTGGATGGTACCAAGAGACCCAGTACTTC
>once|TRBV5-8|-|TRBJ1-4
CASSLPLDGPTNEKLFF
TGTGCCAGCAGCTTGCCTCTGGACGGGCCAACTAATGAAAAACTGTTTTTT
>-|TRBV2|TRBD1|TRBJ2-1
CASCRDRRNEQFF
TGTGCCAGCTGCCGGGACAGAAGAAATGAGCAGTTCTTC
>-|TRBV7-8|-|TRBJ2-7
CASSLHDSGTSYEQYF
TGTGCCAGCAGCTTACACGATAGCGGAACCTCCTACGAGCAGTACTTC
>-|TRBV19|-|TRBJ2-7
CASSISRVAIYEQYF
TGTGCCAGTAGTATCTCCAGGGTGGCTATCTACGAGCAGTACTTC
>-|TRBV27|TRBD2|TRBJ2-2
CASSFLAGAFGELFF
TGTGCCAGCAGTTTTCTAGCGGGAGCATTCGGGGAGCTGTTTTTT
>-|TRBV30|TRBD1|TRBJ2-7
CAWTGGSYEQYF
TGTGCCTGGACAGGGGGCTCCTACGAGCAGTACTTC
>-|TRBV11-3|TRBD1|TRBJ2-1
CASSQPGQGSNEQFF
TGTGCCAGCAGCCAGCCGGGACAGGGGTCCAATGAGCAGTTCTTC
>-|TRBV13|-|TRBJ2-7
CASASPQGSYEQYF
TGTGCCAGCGCCAGCCCCCAGGGTTCCTACGAGCAGTACTTC
>few|TRBV30|-|TRBJ2-5
CAWTSGGLRETQYF
TGTGCCTGGACCTCTGGAGGGTTGAGGGAGACCCAGTACTTC
>-|TRBV27|-|TRBJ2-2
CASQKQGLTGELFF
TGTGCCAGCCAAAAACAGGGACTCACCGGGGAGCTGTTTTTT
>few|TRBV11-2|TRBD1|TRBJ1-3
CASSRTGRSGNTIYF
TGTGCCAGCAGCCGGACAGGGCGCTCTGGAAACACCATATATTTT
>-|TRBV7-9|TRBD1|TRBJ2-7
CASSQGQGRHHF
TGTGCCAGCAGCCAAGGACAGGGACGACACCACTTC
>-|TRBV11-3|-|TRBJ1-1
CASMYQFGVMNTEAFF
TGTGCCAGCATGTATCAATTTGGGGTCATGAACACTGAAGCTTTCTTT
>-|TRBV5-4|-|TRBJ2-6
CASSLAGSGANVLTF
TGTGCCAGCAGCTTGGCAGGCTCTGGGGCCAACGTCCTGACTTTC
>-|TRBV7-3|-|TRBJ2-3
CASSLSGYGGTDTQYF
TGTGCCAGCAGCTTATCCGGGTACGGCGGCACAGATACGCAGTATTTT
>-|TRBV25-1|-|TRBJ1-6
CASREGTVGNSPLHF
TGTGCCAGCAGGGAAGGGACGGTGGGGAATTCACCCCTCCACTTT
>-|TRBV6-1|TRBD1|TRBJ1-1
CASSPETGIGTEAFF
TGTGCCAGCAGTCCGGAGACAGGGATCGGCACTGAAGCTTTCTTT
>-|TRBV28|TRBD2|TRBJ2-7
CASSLISGISYEQYF
TGTGCCAGCAGTTTAATTAGCGGGATCTCCTACGAGCAGTACTTC
>-|TRBV5-4|TRBD2|TRBJ2-7
CASSRAGGRYEQYF
TGTGCCAGCAGCAGGGCGGGGGGGCGGTACGAGCAGTACTTC
>once|TRBV10-3|-|TRBJ2-7
CAISTDLFEQYF
TGTGCCATCAGCACCGACTTGTTCGAGCAGTACTTC
>-|TRBV5-1|TRBD1|TRBJ2-3
CASSPGQSTDTQYF
TGCGCCAGCAGCCCGGGACAGAGCACAGATACGCAGTATTTT
>-|TRBV29-1|-|TRBJ1-1
CSVALVVGNTEAFF
TGCAGCGTTGCCCTTGTCGTGGGTAACACTGAAGCTTTCTTT
>-|TRBV11-3|TRBD1|TRBJ2-7
CASSSTGTGWDEQYF
TGTGCCAGCAGCTCAACCGGGACAGGGTGGGACGAGCAGTACTTC
>-|TRBV5-1|TRBD2|TRBJ2-3
CASREAGGSTDTQYF
TGCGCCAGCAGGGAAGCGGGAGGGAGCACAGATACGCAGTATTTT
>once|TRBV11-3|TRBD2|TRBJ2-2
CASSSTSGTGELFF
TGTGCCAGCAGCTCGACTAGCGGCACCGGGGAGCTGTTTTTT
>once|TRBV19|-|TRBJ2-7
CASSQGPFEQYF
TGTGCCAGTAGTCAGGGGCCTTTCGAGCAGTACTTC
>-|TRBV9|TRBD2|TRBJ2-2
CASSRLAGGQINTGELFF
TGTGCCAGCAGCCGACTAGCGGGAGGCCAAATTAACACCGGGGAGCTGTTTTTT
>-|TRBV10-2|TRBD2|TRBJ2-3
CASERGYTQYF
TGCGCCAGCGAGCGGGGGTATACGCAGTATTTT
>-|TRBV28|TRBD1|TRBJ1-2
CASSLGTVLYGYTF
TGTGCCAGCAGTTTAGGGACAGTCCTCTATGGCTACACCTTC
>-|TRBV10-3|-|TRBJ1-6
CAISESGTPSSPLHF
TGTGCCATCAGTGAGTCCGGGACTCCCAGTTCACCCCTCCACTTT